This T cell receptor beta chain was identified during a study of blood T cells in healthy people across ages. Then a second PCR, running roughly 7 to 11 cycles, was carried out with a sample-barcoded 5' primer and a J-beta primer mix. Every cDNA molecule carried a tag from a template-switch adaptor bearing 12 random nucleotides. TCRdb used MiXCR to reprocess the 5' RACE reads, holding one entry per CDR3 protein. The sample includes roughly 800,000 distinct CDR3 sequences, 58% of them seen just once. Germline CDR1 and CDR2: SGHTA and FQGNSA. The CDR3 is made up of 13 amino acids. V lost 1 base to trimming and J lost 11 bases, with 14 bases between them.

This clonotype was sampled from a man aged 25 to 45 in good health. The chain joins TRBV7-2 to TRBJ2-5; no firm D call. Sequencing input: blood. This chain's CDR3 is CASSLGGQGVQYF. The CDR3, as DNA: TGTGCCAGCAGCTTAGGGGGTCAAGGAGTGCAGTACTTC.